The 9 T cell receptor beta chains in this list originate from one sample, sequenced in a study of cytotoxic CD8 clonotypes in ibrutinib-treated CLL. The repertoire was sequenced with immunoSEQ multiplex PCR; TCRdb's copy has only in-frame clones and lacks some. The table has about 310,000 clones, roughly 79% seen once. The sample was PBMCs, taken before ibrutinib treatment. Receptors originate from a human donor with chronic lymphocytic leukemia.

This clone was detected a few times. The CDR3 nucleotides are TGTGCCAGCAATTGGGGACAGGGGATCACTGAAGCTTTCTTT. Amino acids: CASNWGQGITEAFF. The chain links TRBV11-2 to TRBJ1-1, with 10 bases fitting TRBD1. With V trimmed by 7 bases and J by 4 bases, 6 bases remained unmatched. The germline V gene encodes CDR1 SGHAT and CDR2 FQNNGV. There are 14 residues in the CDR3.

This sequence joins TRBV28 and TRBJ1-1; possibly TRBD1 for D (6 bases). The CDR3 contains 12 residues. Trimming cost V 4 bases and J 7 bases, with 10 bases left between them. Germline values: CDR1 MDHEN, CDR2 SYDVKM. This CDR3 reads CASSYRGDEAFF. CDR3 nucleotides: TGTGCCAGCAGTTATAGGGGGGATGAAGCTTTCTTT.

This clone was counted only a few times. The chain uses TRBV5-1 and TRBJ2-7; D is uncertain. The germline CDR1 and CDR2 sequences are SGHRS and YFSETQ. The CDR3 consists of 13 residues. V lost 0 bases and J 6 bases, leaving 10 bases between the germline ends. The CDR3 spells CASSLGRASEQYF. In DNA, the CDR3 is TGCGCCAGCAGCTTGGGACGCGCTAGCGAGCAGTACTTC.

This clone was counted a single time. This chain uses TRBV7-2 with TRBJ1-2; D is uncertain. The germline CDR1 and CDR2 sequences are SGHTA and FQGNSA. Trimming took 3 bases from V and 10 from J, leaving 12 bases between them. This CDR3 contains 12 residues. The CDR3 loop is CASSLQARSYTF. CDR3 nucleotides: TGTGCCAGCAGCTTGCAGGCACGGTCCTACACCTTC.

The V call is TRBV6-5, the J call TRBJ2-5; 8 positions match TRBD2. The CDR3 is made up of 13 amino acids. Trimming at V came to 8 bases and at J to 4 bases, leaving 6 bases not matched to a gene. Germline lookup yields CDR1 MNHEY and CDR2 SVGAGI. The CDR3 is CASGRGLGETQYF. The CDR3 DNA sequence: TGTGCCAGCGGAAGGGGACTAGGAGAGACCCAGTACTTC.

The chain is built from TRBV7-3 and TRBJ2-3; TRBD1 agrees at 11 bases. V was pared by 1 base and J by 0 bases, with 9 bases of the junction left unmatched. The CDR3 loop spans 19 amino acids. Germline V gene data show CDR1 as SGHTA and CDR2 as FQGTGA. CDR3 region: CASSLIGTGGFSSTDTQYF. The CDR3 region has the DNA TGTGCCAGCAGCTTAATTGGGACAGGGGGTTTCTCTAGCACAGATACGCAGTATTTT.

The CDR3 sequence is CASSLVQGAYEQYF. DNA for the CDR3: TGTGCCAGCAGCTTGGTACAGGGGGCCTACGAGCAGTACTTC. This chain links TRBV5-6 with TRBJ2-7; the match to TRBD1 covers 8 bases. The germline gives CDR1 SGHDT, CDR2 YYEEEE. The CDR3 has 14 residues. The V and J ends lost 0 bases and 2 bases, in that order; junction bases with no gene match: 1.

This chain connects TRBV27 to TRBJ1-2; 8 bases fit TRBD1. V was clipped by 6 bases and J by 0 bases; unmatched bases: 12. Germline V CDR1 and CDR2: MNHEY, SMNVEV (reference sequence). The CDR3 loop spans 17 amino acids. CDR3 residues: CASRTMRQGISNYGYTF. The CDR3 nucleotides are TGTGCCAGCAGGACGATGAGACAGGGGATATCTAACTATGGCTACACCTTC.

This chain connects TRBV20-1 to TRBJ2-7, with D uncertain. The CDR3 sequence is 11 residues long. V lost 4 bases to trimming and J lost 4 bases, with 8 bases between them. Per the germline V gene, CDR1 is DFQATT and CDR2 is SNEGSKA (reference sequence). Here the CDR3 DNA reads TGCAGTGCTATAGGCAGTTACGAGCAGTACTTC. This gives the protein CSAIGSYEQYF.